This T cell receptor (beta chain) was observed in a study of blood T cell repertoires in COVID-19. Libraries were prepared by immunoSEQ multiplex PCR; TCRdb keeps only in-frame clonotypes and omits some of them. The table has approximately 220,000 clones, about four fifths seen once. This TCR was recovered from a woman in her thirties or forties with acute COVID-19. Sequenced input: PBMCs or T cells enriched from blood (not recorded which).

CDR3 bases: TGTGCCAGCTCACCAGGACTGGGAACTCAGCCCCAGCATTTT. It translates to CASSPGLGTQPQHF. The J gene is TRBJ1-5, the V gene TRBV18; D not resolved. The CDR3 consists of 14 residues. Germline V gene data show CDR1 as KGHSH and CDR2 as LQKENI. Trimming removed 2 bases from V and 6 bases from J, with 11 bases in between. The full variable domain, in which reference TRBV18 and TRBJ1-5 provide the parts outside the CDR3, is NAGVMQNPRHLVRRRGQEARLRCSPMKGHSHVYWYRQLPEEGLKFMVYLQKENIIDESGMPKERFSAEFPKEGPSILRIQQVVRGDSAAYFCASSPGLGTQPQHFGDGTRLSIL.